Included here is one TCR beta chain sequence, with context. The antigen is unknown. This sample is part of a study of CD8 T cells in ankylosing spondylitis. Study findings and constraints: Ankylosing spondylitis blood appeared to carry a characteristic TCR beta motif of several highly homologous variants. Significant enrichment of disease-linked clones was reported in matched ankylosing spondylitis synovial fluid. CD8+ disease-linked clones were present at relatively low frequencies in blood.

This CDR3 has 13 amino acids. The germline CDR1 and CDR2 sequences are KGHSH and LQKENI. The germline V and J ends were trimmed by 6 bases and 8 bases, with 11 bases remaining between them. Quantitative 5'-RACE with molecular barcodes generated TCR beta libraries. TCRdb ran MiXCR on the 5' RACE reads and lists one entry per CDR3 protein. The repertoire has 200,000 to 250,000 distinct CDR3 sequences, about 7% of them found once; the top ten carry 14%. This sequence was found in a male donor with ankylosing spondylitis. The material sequenced was blood, either unsorted or a sorted T cell fraction (not recorded which). V usage is TRBV18 and J usage is TRBJ1-6; no reliable D call. The CDR3 DNA sequence: TGTGCCAGCTCCCCGGACGGAGATTCACCCCTCCACTTT. Encoded protein: CASSPDGDSPLHF.